A single sample gave rise to the 28 T cell receptor beta chains below, sequenced in a study of blood T cell repertoires in COVID-19. The protocol was immunoSEQ multiplex PCR, while the TCRdb copy is restricted to in-frame clones and leaves out a portion. The data show approximately 170,000 clones, roughly 81% seen once. The sequenced sample was peripheral blood. These receptors all stem from a middle-aged man who had recovered from COVID-19.

This rearrangement joins TRBV7-9 to TRBJ1-1; D is undetermined. Germline loops: CDR1 SEHNR, CDR2 FQNEAQ (reference sequence). The V end was cut by 1 base, the J end by 5 bases, with 5 bases between. The CDR3 is 12 residues long. Here the CDR3 DNA reads TGTGCCAGCAGCTTAGTGCGGACTGAAGCTTTCTTT. Translation: CASSLVRTEAFF. Based on the CDR3 plus reference TRBV7-9 and TRBJ1-1, the full variable domain is DTGVSQNPRHKITKRGQNVTFRCDPISEHNRLYWYRQTLGQGPEFLTYFQNEAQLEKSRLLSDRFSAERPKGSFSTLEIQRTEQGDSAMYLCASSLVRTEAFFGQGTRLTVV.

The gene calls are TRBV6-2 or TRBV6-3 and TRBJ2-5, with D maybe TRBD2 (5 bases). Per the germline V gene, CDR1 is MNHEY and CDR2 is SVGEGT. V was shortened by 0 bases and J by 5 bases, with 13 bases between the two germline ends. CDR3 length: 15 amino acids. CDR3 coding DNA: TGTGCCAGCAGTTACTCGCTTGGGGAGAGTGAGACCCAGTACTTC. Protein product: CASSYSLGESETQYF.

V usage is TRBV5-6 and J usage is TRBJ1-2; D remains ambiguous. This CDR3 region has 13 residues. Between the trimmed V and J ends, which lost 4 bases and 4 bases, there was a span of 11 bases. Germline CDR1 is SGHDT and CDR2 is YYEEEE. CDR3 region: CASSLSGGYGYTF. The CDR3 nucleotides are TGTGCCAGCAGCCTGAGTGGCGGCTATGGCTACACCTTC.

J is TRBJ2-7 and V is TRBV9; 11 bases map to TRBD2. V trimming: 3 bases; J trimming: 3 bases; junction bases outside the gene matches: 8. Germline V gene lookup returns CDR1 SGDLS and CDR2 YYNGEE. The length of the CDR3 is 16 residues. The DNA of the CDR3 is TGTGCCAGCAGCGGAATGGGGACTAGCGGTGACTACGAGCAGTACTTC. Its protein is CASSGMGTSGDYEQYF.

This chain joins TRBV9 and TRBJ2-3, with 11 bases matching TRBD2. After removal of 5 bases from V and 1 base from J, the junction contained 3 bases not matched to a gene. The CDR3 is 15 residues long. Germline CDR1 SGDLS, CDR2 YYNGEE. CDR3 loop: CASSAGLAGTDTQYF. The DNA for the CDR3 is TGTGCCAGCAGTGCGGGACTAGCGGGCACAGATACGCAGTATTTT.

The J gene is TRBJ1-3, the V gene TRBV19; TRBD1 matches 10 bases. The CDR3 has 14 amino acids. J gave up 2 bases and V 10 bases, and 5 bases lay outside the gene matches. Germline V gene data show CDR1 as LNHDA and CDR2 as SQIVND (reference sequence). DNA for the CDR3: TGTGCCATCCACGACAGGGGGCCTGGAAACACCATATATTTT. It encodes CAIHDRGPGNTIYF.

The chain combines TRBV5-1 with TRBJ2-2; unclear D gene. V was pared by 0 bases and J by 1 base, with 7 bases between. The CDR3 runs to 15 residues. Per the germline V gene, CDR1 is SGHRS and CDR2 is YFSETQ. CDR3: CASSLDTVNTGELFF. DNA of the CDR3: TGCGCCAGCAGCTTGGATACAGTGAACACCGGGGAGCTGTTTTTT.

This clone was recorded only once. V is TRBV7-2 and J is TRBJ2-3; 10 bases line up with TRBD2. Germline V gene lookup returns CDR1 SGHTA and CDR2 FQGNSA. V shed 0 bases, J shed 3 bases, and the junction held 3 bases outside the gene matches. CDR3 length: 16 amino acids. The CDR3 sequence is CASSLAPAGGTDTQYF. The CDR3 region has the DNA TGTGCCAGCAGCTTAGCGCCAGCGGGGGGGACAGATACGCAGTATTTT.

The rearrangement links TRBV3-1 (or the pseudogene TRBV3-2) to TRBJ2-5; D is possibly TRBD2 (6 bases). CDR3 length: 15 amino acids. The V gene lost 4 bases and the J gene lost 3 bases, with 15 bases spanning the gap. Germline lookup yields CDR1 LGHDT and CDR2 YNNKEL (reference sequence). CDR3 sequence (DNA): TGTGCCAGCAGCCCCGAGGAGGGCCGGGAAGAGACCCAGTACTTC. It is translated as CASSPEEGREETQYF.

This clone was counted between two and nine times. The J gene is TRBJ2-5, the V gene TRBV27; TRBD2 might be the D (6 bases). This CDR3 is built from 12 residues. The germline V and J ends were trimmed by 7 bases and 4 bases, with 10 bases remaining between them. Germline loops: CDR1 MNHEY, CDR2 SMNVEV (reference sequence). The CDR3 reads CASKDSGETQYF. Here the CDR3 DNA reads TGTGCCAGCAAGGATAGCGGAGAGACCCAGTACTTC.

This sequence joins TRBV6-6 and TRBJ2-1; no clear D. The CDR3 is 11 amino acids. V gave up 5 bases and J gave up 7 bases, with 6 bases separating them. CDR1 is MNHNY, CDR2 SVGAGI, per germline (reference sequence). The CDR3 nucleotides read TGTGCCAGCAGTCCCGGGAATGAGCAGTTCTTC. This gives the protein CASSPGNEQFF.

The gene calls are TRBV29-1 and TRBJ1-1; D gene unclear. The ends were cut back, 0 bases at V and 0 bases at J, with 5 bases in the middle. This CDR3 is 13 amino acids long. The germline V gene encodes CDR1 SQVTM and CDR2 ANQGSEA. CDR3 loop: CSVEELVNTEAFF. The CDR3 coding sequence is TGCAGCGTTGAAGAACTCGTGAACACTGAAGCTTTCTTT.

This clone was observed once. J is TRBJ2-3 and V is TRBV19; the D gene is possibly TRBD2 (6 bases). Between the trimmed V and J ends, which lost 0 bases and 5 bases, there was a span of 15 bases. Germline CDR1 LNHDA, CDR2 SQIVND (reference sequence). This CDR3 region has 16 residues. The chain's CDR3 is CASSIDPGLRGDTQYF. CDR3 in DNA: TGTGCCAGTAGTATAGACCCGGGACTGCGAGGAGATACGCAGTATTTT. Combining the CDR3 with reference TRBV19 and TRBJ2-3 gives the whole variable domain DGGITQSPKYLFRKEGQNVTLSCEQNLNHDAMYWYRQDPGQGLRLIYYSQIVNDFQKGDIAEGYSVSREKKESFPLTVTSAQKNPTAFYLCASSIDPGLRGDTQYFGPGTRLTVL.

The rearrangement links TRBV13 to TRBJ2-3, with TRBD1 matching over 7 bases. CDR1 is PRHDT, CDR2 FYEKMQ, per germline (reference sequence). J lost 2 bases, V lost 1 base, and 9 bases had no gene match. The CDR3 totals 17 residues. The CDR3: CASSLAPPGTDTDTQYF. CDR3 sequence (DNA): TGTGCCAGCAGCTTAGCCCCCCCCGGGACAGACACAGATACGCAGTATTTT. Full variable domain (rest looked up from reference TRBV13 and TRBJ2-3): AAGVIQSPRHLIKEKRETATLKCYPIPRHDTVYWYQQGPGQDPQFLISFYEKMQSDKGSIPDRFSAQQFSDYHSELNMSSLELGDSALYFCASSLAPPGTDTDTQYFGPGTRLTVL.

The chain joins TRBV7-2 to TRBJ2-7, with D perhaps matching TRBD1 (6 bases). CDR1 and CDR2 from the germline V gene are SGHTA and FQGNSA. The CDR3 length is 15 residues. V lost 5 bases to trimming and J lost 4 bases, with 18 bases between them. In DNA, the CDR3 is TGTGCCAGCAGCGAGCGACGGGACACCGCTTACGAGCAGTACTTC. It is translated as CASSERRDTAYEQYF.

The gene calls are TRBV11-2 and TRBJ1-3, with D unresolved. CDR3 length equals 15 residues. Trimming left V 1 base short and J 0 bases short, with 7 bases between. Germline CDR1 is SGHAT and CDR2 is FQNNGV. CDR3 residues: CASSLAVRSGNTIYF. Here the CDR3 DNA reads TGTGCCAGCAGCTTAGCCGTTCGCTCTGGAAACACCATATATTTT.

The genes are TRBV4-2 and TRBJ2-7; TRBD1 matches at 10 bases. Germline CDR1 and CDR2: LGHNA and YNFKEQ. J gave up 2 bases and V 4 bases, and 2 bases lay outside the gene matches. The CDR3 spans 14 residues. CDR3 coding DNA: TGTGCCAGCAGCCCCGACAGGGGGCCCTACGAGCAGTACTTC. This encodes CASSPDRGPYEQYF.

This chain links TRBV5-5 with TRBJ2-1; TRBD2 matches at 14 bases. Germline assignment: CDR1 SGHKS and CDR2 YYEKEE (reference sequence). Losses at the gene ends were 6 bases for V and 11 bases for J; bases not matched to a gene: 13. The CDR3 is 16 residues long. The CDR3 DNA is TGTGCCAGCACCCAAGTCGCGGGACTAGCGGGGGCTCAGCAGTTCTTC. Amino acid sequence: CASTQVAGLAGAQQFF. The entire variable domain, with the rest obtained from reference TRBV5-5 and TRBJ2-1, is as follows: DAGVTQSPTHLIKTRGQQVTLRCSPISGHKSVSWYQQVLGQGPQFIFQYYEKEERGRGNFPDRFSARQFPNYSSELNVNALLLGDSALYLCASTQVAGLAGAQQFFGPGTRLTVL.

V is TRBV9 and J is TRBJ2-3; the D gene is possibly TRBD2 (5 bases). Germline CDR1 and CDR2: SGDLS and YYNGEE. The ends were cut back, 4 bases at V and 5 bases at J, with 11 bases in the middle. The CDR3 extends over 13 amino acids. This CDR3 is CASSPRGGDTQYF. CDR3 bases: TGTGCCAGCAGCCCCCGAGGAGGAGATACGCAGTATTTT.

The chain combines TRBV19 with TRBJ1-2; D call uncertain. The CDR3 is made up of 13 amino acids. Trimming stripped 5 bases from V and 0 bases from J, with 7 bases between. In germline, CDR1 is LNHDA, CDR2 SQIVND (reference sequence). This CDR3 reads CASSQYSNYGYTF. The DNA of the CDR3 is TGTGCCAGTAGTCAGTATTCTAACTATGGCTACACCTTC.

The J gene is TRBJ1-2, the V gene TRBV11-2; a possible D gene is TRBD1 (6 bases). The CDR3 sequence is 14 residues long. Germline V gene data show CDR1 as SGHAT and CDR2 as FQNNGV. Trimming left V 5 bases short and J 2 bases short, with 12 bases between. CDR3 protein: CASSPRTGNYGYTF. As DNA, the CDR3 is TGTGCCAGCAGCCCACGAACAGGGAACTATGGCTACACCTTC.

This clone occurred many times. The V gene is TRBV6-4, the J gene TRBJ2-3, with TRBD2 matching over 10 bases. This CDR3 region has 14 residues. Germline V gives CDR1 MRHNA, CDR2 SNTAGT. V lost 6 bases and J lost 3; bases outside the gene matches: 3. Written as DNA, the CDR3 is TGTGCCAGCAGCCAAGCGGGGGGGACAGATACGCAGTATTTT. Amino acid sequence: CASSQAGGTDTQYF.

This clone is a singleton in its sample. CDR3 region: CASSIGGWDTGELFF. CDR3 coding DNA: TGTGCCAGCAGTATAGGGGGATGGGACACCGGGGAGCTGTTTTTT. The chain recombines TRBV6-5 with TRBJ2-2; tentative D call: TRBD1 (6 bases). V was shortened by 5 bases and J by 3 bases, with 13 bases between the two germline ends. Germline V lookup: CDR1 MNHEY, CDR2 SVGAGI. The CDR3 runs 15 residues.

V is TRBV5-1 and J is TRBJ2-2; D perhaps matches TRBD1 (5 bases). The V gene's germline CDR1 is SGHRS and CDR2 YFSETQ. Trimming pared 4 bases from V and 6 bases from J, leaving 13 bases between. CDR3 size: 14 residues. The CDR3 sequence is CASSLTGSAGELFF. The DNA of the CDR3 is TGCGCCAGCAGCCTTACAGGTTCCGCCGGGGAGCTGTTTTTT.

The V call is TRBV11-2, the J call TRBJ2-1; no reliable D call. Germline-derived CDR1 and CDR2 are SGHAT and FQNNGV. The V gene lost 3 bases and the J gene lost 9 bases, with 3 bases spanning the gap. The CDR3 has 10 residues. The CDR3 loop reads CASSFGEQFF. As DNA, the CDR3 is TGTGCCAGCAGCTTCGGTGAGCAGTTCTTC.

The chain recombines TRBV10-3 with TRBJ2-1; D is possibly TRBD2 (6 bases). CDR3 length equals 13 residues. Germline loops: CDR1 ENHRY, CDR2 SYGVKD. The V gene lost 6 bases and the J gene lost 4 bases, with 10 bases spanning the gap. The chain's CDR3 is CAIRSGTYNEQFF. In DNA, the CDR3 is TGTGCCATCAGATCCGGGACTTACAATGAGCAGTTCTTC.

The chain carries TRBV7-8 and TRBJ2-2; the match to TRBD2 covers 9 bases. This CDR3 comprises 15 residues. In germline, CDR1 is SGHVS, CDR2 FQNEAQ. V lost 2 bases and J lost 5; bases outside the gene matches: 3. CDR3 protein: CASSLSSGGTGELFF. As DNA, the CDR3 is TGTGCCAGCAGCTTATCAAGCGGGGGGACCGGGGAGCTGTTTTTT.

The CDR3 sequence is CASSSGFEGYTF. The CDR3 nucleotides read TGTGCCAGCAGTTCAGGGTTTGAGGGCTACACCTTC. The chain couples TRBV12-3 or TRBV12-4 to TRBJ1-2; weak D call: TRBD1 (5 bases). Trimming shortened V by 4 bases and J by 8 bases, and 11 bases separated the two germline ends. The length of the CDR3 is 12 residues.